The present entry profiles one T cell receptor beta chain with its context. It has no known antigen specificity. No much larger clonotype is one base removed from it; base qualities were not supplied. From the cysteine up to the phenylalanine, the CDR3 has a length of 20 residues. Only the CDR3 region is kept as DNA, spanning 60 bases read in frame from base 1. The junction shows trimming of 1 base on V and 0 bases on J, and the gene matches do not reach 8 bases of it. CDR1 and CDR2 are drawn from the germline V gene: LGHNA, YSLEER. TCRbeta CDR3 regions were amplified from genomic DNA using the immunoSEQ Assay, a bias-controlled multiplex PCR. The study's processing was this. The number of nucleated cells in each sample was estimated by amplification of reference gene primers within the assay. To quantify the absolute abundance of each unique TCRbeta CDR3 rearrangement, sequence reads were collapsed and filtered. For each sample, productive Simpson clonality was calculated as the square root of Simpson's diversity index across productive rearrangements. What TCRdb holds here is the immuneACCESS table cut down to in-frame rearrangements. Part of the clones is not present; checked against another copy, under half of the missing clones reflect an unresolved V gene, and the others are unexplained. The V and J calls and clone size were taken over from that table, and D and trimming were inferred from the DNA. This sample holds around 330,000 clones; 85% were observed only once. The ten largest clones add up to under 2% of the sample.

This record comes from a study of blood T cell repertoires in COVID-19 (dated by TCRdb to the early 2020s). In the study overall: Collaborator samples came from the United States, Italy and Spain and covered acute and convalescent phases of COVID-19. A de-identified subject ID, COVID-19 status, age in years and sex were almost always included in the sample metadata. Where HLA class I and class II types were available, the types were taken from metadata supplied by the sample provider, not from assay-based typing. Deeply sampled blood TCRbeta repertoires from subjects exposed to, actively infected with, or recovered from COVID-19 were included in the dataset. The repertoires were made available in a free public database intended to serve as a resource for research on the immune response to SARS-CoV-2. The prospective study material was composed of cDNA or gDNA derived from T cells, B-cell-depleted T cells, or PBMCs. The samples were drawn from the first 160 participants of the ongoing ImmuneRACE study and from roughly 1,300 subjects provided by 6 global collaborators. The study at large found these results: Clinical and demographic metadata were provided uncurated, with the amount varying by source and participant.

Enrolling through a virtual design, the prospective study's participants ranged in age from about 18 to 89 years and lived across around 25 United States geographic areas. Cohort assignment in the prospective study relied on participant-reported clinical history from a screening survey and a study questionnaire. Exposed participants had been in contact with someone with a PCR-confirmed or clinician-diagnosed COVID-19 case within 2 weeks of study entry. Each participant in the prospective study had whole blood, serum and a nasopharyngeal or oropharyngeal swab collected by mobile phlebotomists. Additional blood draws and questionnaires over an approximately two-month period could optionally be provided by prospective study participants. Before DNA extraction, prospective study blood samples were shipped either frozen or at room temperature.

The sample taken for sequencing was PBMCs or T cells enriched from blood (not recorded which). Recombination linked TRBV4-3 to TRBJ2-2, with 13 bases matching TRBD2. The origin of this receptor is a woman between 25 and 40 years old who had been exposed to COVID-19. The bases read TGCGCCAGCAGCCAAGGTGCGACTAGCGGGGGGCTCTCGAACACCGGGGAGCTGTTTTTT. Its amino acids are CASSQGATSGGLSNTGELFF.